The 27 T cell receptor beta chains in this list originate from one sample, sequenced in a study of CD8 T cells in ankylosing spondylitis. Study-wide results and limits: Made up of eight or nine highly homologous variants, a TCR beta motif appeared characteristic of ankylosing spondylitis blood.

In TCRdb, the 5' RACE reads were re-called with MiXCR into one record per CDR3 protein. Altogether 450,000 to 550,000 distinct CDR3 sequences are present, approximately 5% being singletons, with the ten largest covering approximately 3.5%. No antigen has been assigned to these receptors. The sequenced material came from blood, either unsorted or a sorted T cell fraction (not recorded which). The receptor set was obtained from a male donor with ankylosing spondylitis.

This clonotype was seen at least ten times. The chain employs TRBV30 and TRBJ1-2; 9 bases are shared with TRBD1. V was pared by 6 bases and J by 0 bases, with 8 bases of the junction left unmatched. Germline CDR1 and CDR2: GTSNPN and SVGIG (reference sequence). This CDR3 has 15 amino acids. The CDR3 reads CACNPGQGSNYGYTF. CDR3 nucleotides: TGTGCCTGCAACCCGGGACAGGGTTCTAACTATGGCTACACCTTC.

This sequence joins TRBV4-3 and TRBJ2-7; 8 positions match TRBD1. CDR3 length: 15 amino acids. Trimming at V came to 0 bases and at J to 2 bases, leaving 3 bases not matched to a gene. The germline V gene encodes CDR1 LGHNA and CDR2 YSLEER. DNA for the CDR3: TGCGCCAGCAGCCAAGACTACAGGGGGACCTACGAGCAGTACTTC. Translation: CASSQDYRGTYEQYF.

The J gene is TRBJ2-7, the V gene TRBV5-1, with D uncertain. The CDR3 totals 15 residues. Trimming removed 3 bases at V and 0 bases at J, with 13 bases between. CDR1 is SGHRS and CDR2 is YFSETQ in the germline V gene. The CDR3 bases are TGCGCCAGCAGCTATGGACGCGAACCCTCCTACGAGCAGTACTTC. Translating gives CASSYGREPSYEQYF.

This clonotype was counted ten times or more. For the CDR3, the DNA is TGCAGCGTCCCCGACGGGGACGGCTATGGCTACACCTTC. Its protein is CSVPDGDGYGYTF. The V gene is TRBV29-1, the J gene TRBJ1-2; perhaps TRBD1 as D (5 bases). In germline, CDR1 is SQVTM, CDR2 ANQGSEA. Trimming left V 6 bases short and J 4 bases short, with 15 bases between. This CDR3 spans 13 amino acids.

This clonotype occurred many times. The rearrangement uses TRBV7-9 and TRBJ2-7; 8 nucleotides line up with TRBD1. Trimming at V came to 6 bases and at J to 6 bases, leaving 10 bases not matched to a gene. The CDR3 loop spans 14 amino acids. Germline CDR1 is SEHNR and CDR2 is FQNEAQ (reference sequence). CDR3 residues: CASRSTGASGEQYF. In DNA, the CDR3 is TGTGCCAGCAGATCGACAGGGGCATCCGGCGAGCAGTACTTC.

This clonotype was seen many times. This chain uses TRBV27 with TRBJ1-1; weak D call: TRBD1 (5 bases). Germline V gives CDR1 MNHEY, CDR2 SMNVEV (reference sequence). Deletions cut 5 bases from V and 1 base from J, with 11 bases between. The CDR3 loop spans 14 amino acids. DNA of the CDR3: TGTGCCAGCAGTCCGGGACTCCAGAACACTGAAGCTTTCTTT. This sequence encodes CASSPGLQNTEAFF.

This clonotype showed up many times. The chain joins TRBV20-1 to TRBJ1-6; D gene unclear. Per germline, CDR1 DFQATT and CDR2 SNEGSKA (reference sequence). V dropped 5 bases and J dropped 7 bases, with 21 bases sitting between them. The CDR3 is 16 residues long. In DNA, the CDR3 is TGCAGTGCTCTCCGGGCCGCACGATGGAGGAATTCACCCCTCCACTTT. Its protein product is CSALRAARWRNSPLHF.

The chain employs TRBV5-1 and TRBJ2-5; perhaps TRBD2 as D (6 bases). V was clipped by 5 bases and J by 5 bases, with 19 bases between them. The germline V gene has CDR1 SGHRS and CDR2 YFSETQ. There are 15 residues in the CDR3. The CDR3 region is CASRFERGGGETQYF. CDR3 DNA: TGCGCCAGCAGATTTGAGAGGGGCGGAGGGGAGACCCAGTACTTC.

This clonotype was seen a handful of times. The rearrangement uses TRBV18 and TRBJ2-2; D is unresolved. Between the trimmed V and J ends, which lost 6 bases and 1 base, there was a span of 15 bases. The CDR3 loop spans 16 amino acids. CDR1 is KGHSH, CDR2 LQKENI, per germline. CDR3 sequence reads: CASSAVTLRNTGELFF. The CDR3 DNA follows: TGTGCCAGCTCCGCAGTCACACTCAGGAACACCGGGGAGCTGTTTTTT.

This clonotype has a handful of counts. This sequence joins TRBV7-2 and TRBJ2-1, with 7 bases lining up with TRBD2. Germline values: CDR1 SGHTA, CDR2 FQGNSA. V was pared by 3 bases and J by 5 bases, with 7 bases of the junction left unmatched. The CDR3 is 15 amino acids. In DNA form, the CDR3 reads TGTGCCAGCAGCTTGGTGTGGGGGAGGGACAATGAGCAGTTCTTC. It yields the protein CASSLVWGRDNEQFF.

Regarding this clonotype: With a much larger clone just one base away, this may be a read error. The chain combines TRBV7-8 with TRBJ2-2; a weak D match, TRBD1 (6 bases). The germline gives CDR1 SGHVS, CDR2 FQNEAQ. CDR3 length: 14 amino acids. The chain's CDR3 is CASSLWDITWELFF. CDR3 nucleotides: TGTGCCAGCAGCTTATGGGACATCACCTGGGAGCTGTTTTTT. The full variable domain, completed using reference TRBV7-8 and TRBJ2-2, is GAGVSQSPRYKVAKRGQDVALRCDPISGHVSLFWYQQALGQGPEFLTYFQNEAQLDKSGLPSDRFFAERPEGSVSTLKIQRTQQEDSAVYLCASSLWDITWELFFGEGSRLTVL.

The sample holds many counts of this clonotype. The chain is built from TRBV7-2 and TRBJ2-7; TRBD2 agrees at 7 bases. Germline V gene lookup returns CDR1 SGHTA and CDR2 FQGNSA. The CDR3 extends over 14 amino acids. The junction had 9 bases not matched to a gene; V was cut back by 4 bases and J by 6 bases. The CDR3 reads CASSYGGTKSEQYF. As DNA, the CDR3 is TGTGCCAGCAGCTATGGAGGGACTAAGTCCGAGCAGTACTTC.

This clonotype has at least ten counts. The chain recombines TRBV20-1 with TRBJ2-1; no clear D gene. V was cut by 0 bases and J by 11 bases, with 17 bases left in between. The length of the CDR3 is 14 residues. The germline V gene encodes CDR1 DFQATT and CDR2 SNEGSKA (reference sequence). The CDR3 here is CSARDGSGAWKQFF. The CDR3 coding sequence is TGCAGTGCTAGAGATGGCTCCGGCGCTTGGAAGCAGTTCTTC.

V and J are TRBV11-2 and TRBJ1-1, with D unresolved. Per germline, CDR1 SGHAT and CDR2 FQNNGV. The V end lost 3 bases, the J end lost 3 bases, and 20 bases lay between the germline ends. This CDR3 contains 17 residues. CDR3 protein: CASSFTTWYERDTEAFF. The CDR3 DNA is TGTGCCAGCAGCTTTACCACCTGGTATGAGAGGGACACTGAAGCTTTCTTT.

This clonotype was counted many times. The rearrangement uses TRBV12-3 or TRBV12-4 and TRBJ1-5; 8 bases agree with TRBD1. CDR3 length: 14 amino acids. Trimming cost V 3 bases and J 7 bases; bases outside gene matches: 5. CDR3 in DNA: TGTGCCAGCAGTTTTACAGGGGGGGGACAGCCCCAGCATTTT. Protein: CASSFTGGGQPQHF.

This clonotype has at least ten counts. V is TRBV7-9 and J is TRBJ1-5; unclear D gene. Germline CDR1 and CDR2: SEHNR and FQNEAQ (reference sequence). The CDR3 runs to 12 residues. The V and J ends lost 4 bases and 3 bases respectively, with 4 bases between them. The CDR3 DNA reads as TGTGCCAGCAGCTCCGACAATCAGCCCCAGCATTTT. Translated, it gives CASSSDNQPQHF.

This clonotype was counted a few times. The rearrangement joins TRBV14 to TRBJ1-1, with D unclear. This CDR3 contains 14 residues. The V and J ends lost 2 bases and 5 bases respectively, with 12 bases between them. Germline CDR1 is SGHDN and CDR2 is FVKESK. For the CDR3, the DNA is TGTGCCAGCAGCCAACACTTAGCGGGGACTGAAGCTTTCTTT. This gives the protein CASSQHLAGTEAFF.

This clonotype appeared a few times. V and J are TRBV28 and TRBJ2-2, with 9 positions matching TRBD1. Trimming at V came to 4 bases and at J to 1 base, leaving 7 bases not matched to a gene. The CDR3 runs to 17 residues. Germline CDR1 reads MDHEN; CDR2 reads SYDVKM. The CDR3: CASSSGPGQGNTGELFF. The CDR3 nucleotides are TGTGCCAGCAGTTCGGGACCGGGACAGGGGAACACCGGGGAGCTGTTTTTT.

This clonotype was observed many times. V is TRBV10-3 and J is TRBJ1-2; D perhaps matches TRBD1 (5 bases). Germline V gives CDR1 ENHRY, CDR2 SYGVKD. The V gene lost 4 bases and the J gene lost 8 bases, with 14 bases spanning the gap. The CDR3 contains 13 residues. The CDR3 spells CAISVEQEDGYTF. CDR3 DNA sequence: TGTGCCATCAGTGTGGAACAGGAAGACGGCTACACCTTC.

This clonotype was seen at least ten times. The chain couples TRBV12-3 or TRBV12-4 to TRBJ2-7, with D tentatively TRBD1 or TRBD2 (5 bases each). The CDR3 is 14 amino acids. V gave up 6 bases and J gave up 0 bases, with 12 bases separating them. CDR3 in amino acids: CASSRDLLSYEQYF. In nucleotides, the CDR3 is TGTGCCAGCAGCCGGGACCTCCTCTCCTACGAGCAGTACTTC.

This clonotype was seen repeatedly, ten times or more. The chain combines TRBV29-1 with TRBJ1-2; D is perhaps TRBD1 (6 bases). V was cut by 7 bases and J by 4 bases, with 10 bases left in between. This CDR3 spans 11 amino acids. The germline V gene has CDR1 SQVTM and CDR2 ANQGSEA. DNA of the CDR3: TGCAGCGCTGGACAGCGCTATGGCTACACCTTC. This sequence encodes CSAGQRYGYTF.

Ten or more counts support this clonotype. This sequence joins TRBV6-5 and TRBJ2-7; 8 bases match TRBD1. The germline V gene encodes CDR1 MNHEY and CDR2 SVGAGI. With 0 bases clipped from V and 5 bases from J, the junction kept 15 bases outside the gene matches. The CDR3 is 18 amino acids. CDR3 bases: TGTGCCAGCAGTTACTCGACTGGTGTAGGACAGGGTTTCCACGAGCAGTACTTC. It yields the protein CASSYSTGVGQGFHEQYF.

Many counts were recorded for this clonotype. For the CDR3, the DNA is TGCGCCAGCAGCCTAACGGAGTGGCCCACTGAAGCTTTCTTT. This sequence encodes CASSLTEWPTEAFF. This chain uses TRBV4-3 with TRBJ1-1; D is unresolved. The CDR3 sequence is 14 residues long. The V end was cut by 4 bases, the J end by 4 bases, with 13 bases between. Germline CDR1 is LGHNA and CDR2 is YSLEER.

This clonotype was seen ten or more times. V and J are TRBV5-1 and TRBJ1-6; D not certain. The V end lost 3 bases, the J end lost 8 bases, and 9 bases lay between the germline ends. The CDR3 runs 13 residues. Germline V gene lookup returns CDR1 SGHRS and CDR2 YFSETQ. CDR3 protein: CASSSGWHSPLHF. The DNA of the CDR3 is TGCGCCAGCAGCTCCGGGTGGCATTCACCCCTCCACTTT.

The table lists this clonotype with many counts. This chain uses TRBV20-1 with TRBJ1-1, with D perhaps matching TRBD1 (6 bases). Germline V gene data show CDR1 as DFQATT and CDR2 as SNEGSKA (reference sequence). This CDR3 contains 12 residues. Trimming pared 7 bases from V and 5 bases from J, leaving 14 bases between. CDR3 DNA sequence: TGCAGTGTCTTCAGGGGTGAAACTGAAGCTTTCTTT. As protein: CSVFRGETEAFF.

This clonotype was picked up many times. The rearrangement joins TRBV20-1 to TRBJ2-5; 8 nucleotides match TRBD2. Trimming took 6 bases from V and 2 from J; bases not matched to a gene: 11. CDR3 size: 15 residues. Germline V gene sequence: CDR1 DFQATT, CDR2 SNEGSKA (reference sequence). The CDR3 region has the DNA TGCAGTGCCCCCTCGGCGGGGGGTGTTCAAGAGACCCAGTACTTC. This translates into CSAPSAGGVQETQYF.

This clonotype has ten or more counts. The chain is built from TRBV20-1 and TRBJ2-2, with D perhaps TRBD1 or TRBD2 (5 bases each). The V end was cut by 5 bases, the J end by 2 bases, with 12 bases between. The CDR3 spans 14 residues. Germline CDR1 and CDR2: DFQATT and SNEGSKA (reference sequence). CDR3 protein: CSARGRGNTGELFF. Written as DNA, the CDR3 is TGCAGTGCTCGGGGACGGGGAAACACCGGGGAGCTGTTTTTT.